The rows below give T cell receptor beta chains drawn from one sample of a study of tumour-infiltrating T cells in Burkitt lymphoma. Sequencing was performed with immunoSEQ multiplex PCR; in TCRdb, only in-frame clones are kept and a portion is missing. This repertoire shows 11,000 to 15,000 clones, approximately 29% found once; its top ten account for about 6.2%. The source material was tumor tissue. These receptors were collected from a human donor with diffuse large B-cell lymphoma. The CDR3 runs from the conserved cysteine through the conserved F or W. D genes are given only for firm matches. Where a row states a size, it is once, few, many or the class of an expanded clone; other rows omit it.

v_call: TRBV5-1
clone_size: few
d_call: TRBD1
j_call: TRBJ1-2
cdr3_aa: CASSLSVVRTGAEYGYTF
cdr3_nt: TGCGCCAGCAGCTTGTCGGTCGTAAGGACAGGGGCGGAATATGGCTACACCTTC

v_call: TRBV4-1
clone_size: .
d_call: TRBD2
j_call: TRBJ2-3
cdr3_aa: CASSQDWGGNTDTQYF
cdr3_nt: TGCGCCAGCAGCCAAGATTGGGGAGGGAACACAGATACGCAGTATTTT

v_call: TRBV5-1
clone_size: .
d_call: .
j_call: TRBJ2-3
cdr3_aa: CASSFYRDPGTDTQYF
cdr3_nt: TGCGCCAGCAGCTTCTACAGGGACCCCGGCACAGATACGCAGTATTTT

v_call: TRBV2
clone_size: .
d_call: .
j_call: TRBJ2-7
cdr3_aa: CASSEGGEDEQYF
cdr3_nt: TGTGCCAGCAGTGAAGGGGGAGAAGACGAGCAGTACTTC

v_call: TRBV29-1
clone_size: few
d_call: .
j_call: TRBJ1-1
cdr3_aa: CSVTGHQNTEAFF
cdr3_nt: TGCAGCGTGACGGGACACCAGAACACTGAAGCTTTCTTT

v_call: TRBV7-9
clone_size: .
d_call: .
j_call: TRBJ2-7
cdr3_aa: CASSLGPGSSSYEQYF
cdr3_nt: TGTGCCAGCAGCTTAGGGCCAGGTAGCAGCTCCTACGAGCAGTACTTC

v_call: TRBV19
clone_size: .
d_call: .
j_call: TRBJ2-6
cdr3_aa: CASSIEGAGANVLTF
cdr3_nt: TGTGCCAGTAGTATAGAGGGTGCTGGGGCCAACGTCCTGACTTTC

v_call: TRBV7-9
clone_size: few
d_call: TRBD2
j_call: TRBJ2-5
cdr3_aa: CASSSSSGRIQETQYF
cdr3_nt: TGTGCCAGCAGCTCCTCTAGCGGGAGGATCCAAGAGACCCAGTACTTC

v_call: TRBV7-8
clone_size: .
d_call: .
j_call: TRBJ2-1
cdr3_aa: CASSTSYNEQFF
cdr3_nt: TGTGCCAGCAGCACTAGTTACAATGAGCAGTTCTTC

v_call: TRBV7-2
clone_size: .
d_call: .
j_call: TRBJ2-1
cdr3_aa: CTSSLALLPGEQFF
cdr3_nt: TGTACCAGCAGCTTAGCCCTGCTCCCAGGTGAGCAGTTCTTC

v_call: TRBV2
clone_size: .
d_call: TRBD2
j_call: TRBJ2-5
cdr3_aa: CASSRQTSFETQYF
cdr3_nt: TGTGCCAGCAGTCGACAGACTAGCTTCGAGACCCAGTACTTC

v_call: TRBV9
clone_size: .
d_call: .
j_call: TRBJ1-1
cdr3_aa: CASSAPGQGMNTEAFF
cdr3_nt: TGTGCCAGCAGCGCTCCAGGCCAGGGTATGAACACTGAAGCTTTCTTT

v_call: TRBV5-1
clone_size: .
d_call: TRBD2
j_call: TRBJ2-3
cdr3_aa: CASRSGAGSTDTQYF
cdr3_nt: TGCGCCAGCAGGAGCGGGGCAGGGAGCACAGATACGCAGTATTTT

v_call: TRBV18
clone_size: .
d_call: .
j_call: TRBJ2-7
cdr3_aa: CASSPVVGGYEQYF
cdr3_nt: TGTGCCAGCTCACCAGTAGTGGGGGGATACGAGCAGTACTTC

v_call: TRBV7-8
clone_size: .
d_call: .
j_call: TRBJ2-4
cdr3_aa: CASSSNRGGQGVNIQYF
cdr3_nt: TGTGCCAGCAGCTCCAACCGGGGAGGGCAGGGGGTGAACATTCAGTACTTC

v_call: TRBV29-1
clone_size: few
d_call: .
j_call: TRBJ1-4
cdr3_aa: CSAGRAPNEKLFF
cdr3_nt: TGCAGCGCCGGAAGGGCCCCAAATGAAAAACTGTTTTTT

v_call: TRBV15
clone_size: .
d_call: .
j_call: TRBJ2-7
cdr3_aa: CATRSSTGEQYF
cdr3_nt: TGTGCCACCAGGTCGAGCACGGGTGAGCAGTACTTC

v_call: TRBV6-4
clone_size: .
d_call: .
j_call: TRBJ1-1
cdr3_aa: CASSPGGQPTEAFF
cdr3_nt: TGTGCCAGCAGCCCGGGGGGACAACCCACTGAAGCTTTCTTT

v_call: TRBV19
clone_size: few
d_call: TRBD2
j_call: TRBJ2-2
cdr3_aa: CASTPGLAGVIGELFF
cdr3_nt: TGTGCCAGTACCCCGGGACTAGCGGGAGTAATCGGGGAGCTGTTTTTT

v_call: TRBV2
clone_size: .
d_call: .
j_call: TRBJ1-4
cdr3_aa: CASSEAPAQTTNEKLFF
cdr3_nt: TGTGCCAGCAGTGAAGCGCCAGCTCAGACAACTAATGAAAAACTGTTTTTT

v_call: TRBV9
clone_size: .
d_call: TRBD2
j_call: TRBJ2-5
cdr3_aa: CASSTGLAVQETQYF
cdr3_nt: TGTGCCAGCAGCACGGGACTAGCGGTTCAAGAGACCCAGTACTTC

v_call: TRBV7-9
clone_size: once
d_call: .
j_call: TRBJ1-1
cdr3_aa: CASSRDTSIVFF
cdr3_nt: TGTGCCAGCAGCCGGGACACCTCGATTGTTTTCTTT